Here is one T cell receptor beta chain with its context. The sample is drawn from a study of blood T cell repertoires in COVID-19. Study at large: Both acute and convalescent COVID-19 samples were obtained from the United States, Italy and Spain.

With 4 bases clipped from V and 4 bases from J, the junction kept 12 bases outside the gene matches. The CDR3 covers 17 residues. The germline V gene has CDR1 MDHEN and CDR2 SYDVKM. Ages ranged from about 18 to 89 years, with residence in around 24 US areas. Cohort placement rested on clinical history that participants reported themselves. Original handling: Reference gene primer amplification gave nucleated cell count estimates. Profiled with immunoSEQ multiplex PCR; TCRdb holds only in-frame clones, not every one. V and J calls and clone size come straight from that table; D and trimming were deduced from the DNA. Among under 350,000 clones listed, under 90% were seen once.

The material sequenced was PBMCs or T cells enriched from blood (not recorded which). This TCR came from a man aged 30-40 years who had recovered from COVID-19. This rearrangement joins TRBV28 to TRBJ1-3; 8 bases are shared with TRBD1. This chain's CDR3 is CASSSPWTGYFGNTIYF. The DNA for the CDR3 is TGTGCCAGCAGTTCTCCTTGGACAGGGTATTTCGGAAACACCATATATTTT.